Sequencing of this T cell receptor (beta chain) was carried out in a study of shared clonotypes between healthy human individuals. Trimming removed 6 bases at V and 8 bases at J, with 16 bases between. Looked up from germline, CDR1 is ENHRY and CDR2 is SYGVKD. The CDR3 contains 13 residues. The table came from immunoSEQ multiplex PCR; TCRdb's copy has only in-frame clones and leaves some out. The data hold about a million clones, with 76% observed a single time. In regard to this clone: The antigen is unknown.

Regarding the study as a whole: Non-shared clonotypes showed lower generation probabilities than clonotypes common to all four donors.

The chain carries TRBV10-3 and TRBJ1-1; a weak D match, TRBD1 (6 bases). This clonotype was sampled from a man aged 18 to 30 in good health. The sequencing input was memory CD4+ T cells sorted from blood. Subset indicated: CD45RA-negative fraction. CDR3 bases: TGTGCCATCAGGCAGGGGTTCTTATCCGAAGCTTTCTTT. Translating it yields CAIRQGFLSEAFF.